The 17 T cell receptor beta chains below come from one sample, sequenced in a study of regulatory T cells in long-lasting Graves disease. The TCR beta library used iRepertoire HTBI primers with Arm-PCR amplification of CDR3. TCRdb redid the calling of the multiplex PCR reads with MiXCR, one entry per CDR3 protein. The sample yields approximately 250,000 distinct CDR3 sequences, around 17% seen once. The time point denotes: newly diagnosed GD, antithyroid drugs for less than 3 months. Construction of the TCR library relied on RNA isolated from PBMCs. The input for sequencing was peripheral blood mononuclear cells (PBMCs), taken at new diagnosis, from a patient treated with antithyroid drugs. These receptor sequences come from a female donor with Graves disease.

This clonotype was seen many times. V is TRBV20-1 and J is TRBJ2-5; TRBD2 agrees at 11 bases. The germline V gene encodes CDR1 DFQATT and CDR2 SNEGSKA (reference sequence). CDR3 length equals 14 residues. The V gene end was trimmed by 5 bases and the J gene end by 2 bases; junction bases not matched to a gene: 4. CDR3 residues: CSAPTSGRQETQYF. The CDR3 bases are TGCAGTGCTCCTACTAGCGGGAGACAAGAGACCCAGTACTTC.

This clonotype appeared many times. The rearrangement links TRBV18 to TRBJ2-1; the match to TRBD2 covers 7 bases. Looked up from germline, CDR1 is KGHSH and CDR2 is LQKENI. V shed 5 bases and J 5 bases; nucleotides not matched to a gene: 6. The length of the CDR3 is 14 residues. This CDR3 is CASSALAVDNEQFF. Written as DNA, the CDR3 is TGTGCCAGCTCAGCTCTAGCGGTTGACAATGAGCAGTTCTTC.

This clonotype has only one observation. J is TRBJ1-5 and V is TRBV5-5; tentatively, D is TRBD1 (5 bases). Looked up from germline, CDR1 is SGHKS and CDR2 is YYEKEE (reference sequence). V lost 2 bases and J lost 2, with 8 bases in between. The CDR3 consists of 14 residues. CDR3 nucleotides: TGTGCCAGCAGCTTCCGGGACGGCAATCAGCCCCAGCATTTT. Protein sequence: CASSFRDGNQPQHF.

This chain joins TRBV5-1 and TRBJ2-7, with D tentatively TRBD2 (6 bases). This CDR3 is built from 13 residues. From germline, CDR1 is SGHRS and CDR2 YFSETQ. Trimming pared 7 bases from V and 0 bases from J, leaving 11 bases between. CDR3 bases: TGCGCCAGCCGGGGGATAGTCTCCTACGAGCAGTACTTC. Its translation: CASRGIVSYEQYF. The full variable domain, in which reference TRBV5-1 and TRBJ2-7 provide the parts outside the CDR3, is KAGVTQTPRYLIKTRGQQVTLSCSPISGHRSVSWYQQTPGQGLQFLFEYFSETQRNKGNFPGRFSGRQFSNSRSEMNVSTLELGDSALYLCASRGIVSYEQYFGPGTRLTVT.

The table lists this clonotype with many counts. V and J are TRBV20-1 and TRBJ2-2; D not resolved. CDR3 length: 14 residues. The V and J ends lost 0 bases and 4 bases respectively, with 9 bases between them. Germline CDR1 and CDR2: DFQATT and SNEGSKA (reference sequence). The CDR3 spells CSARETGGTGELFF. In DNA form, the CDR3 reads TGCAGTGCTAGAGAAACTGGCGGCACCGGGGAGCTGTTTTTT.

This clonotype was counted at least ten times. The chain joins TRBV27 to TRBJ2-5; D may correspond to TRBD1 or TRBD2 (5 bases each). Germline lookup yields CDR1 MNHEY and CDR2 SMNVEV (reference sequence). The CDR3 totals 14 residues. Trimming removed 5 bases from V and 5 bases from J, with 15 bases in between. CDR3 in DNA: TGTGCCAGCAGTCGAGGGACGGTCGCGGAGACCCAGTACTTC. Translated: CASSRGTVAETQYF.

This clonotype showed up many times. The DNA for the CDR3 is TGTGCCAGCTCCCCCTCACAGCTATCCCTTTACGAGCAGTACTTC. It yields the protein CASSPSQLSLYEQYF. The chain is built from TRBV18 and TRBJ2-7; D unresolved. Germline CDR1 and CDR2: KGHSH and LQKENI. This CDR3 has 15 amino acids. Trimming left V 6 bases short and J 4 bases short, with 19 bases between. The variable domain in full, completed from reference TRBV18 and TRBJ2-7, reads NAGVMQNPRHLVRRRGQEARLRCSPMKGHSHVYWYRQLPEEGLKFMVYLQKENIIDESGMPKERFSAEFPKEGPSILRIQQVVRGDSAAYFCASSPSQLSLYEQYFGPGTRLTVT.

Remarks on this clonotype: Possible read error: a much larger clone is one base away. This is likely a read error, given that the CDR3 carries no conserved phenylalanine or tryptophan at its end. The CDR3 reads CASRGTGTHTDHEQYL. Here the CDR3 DNA reads TGTGCCAGCAGGGGAACCGGGACCCACACGGACCACGAGCAGTACCTC. The V call is TRBV27, the J call TRBJ2-7; D assignment may be TRBD1 or TRBD2 (5 bases each). This CDR3 spans 16 amino acids. Germline V gene data show CDR1 as MNHEY and CDR2 as SMNVEV (reference sequence). Trimming shortened V by 6 bases and J by 5 bases, and 23 bases separated the two germline ends.

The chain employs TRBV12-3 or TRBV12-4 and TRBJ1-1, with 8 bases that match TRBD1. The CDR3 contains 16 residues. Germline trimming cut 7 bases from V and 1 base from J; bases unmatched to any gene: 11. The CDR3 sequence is CASTTGQGAGNTEAFF. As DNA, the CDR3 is TGTGCCAGCACCACCGGGCAGGGGGCGGGGAACACTGAAGCTTTCTTT.

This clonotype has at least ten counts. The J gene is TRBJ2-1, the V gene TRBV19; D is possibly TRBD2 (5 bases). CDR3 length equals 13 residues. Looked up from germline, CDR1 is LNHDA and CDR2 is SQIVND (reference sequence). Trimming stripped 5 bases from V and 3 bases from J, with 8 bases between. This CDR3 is CASSSTIYNEQFF. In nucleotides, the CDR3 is TGTGCCAGTAGTTCGACTATCTACAATGAGCAGTTCTTC.

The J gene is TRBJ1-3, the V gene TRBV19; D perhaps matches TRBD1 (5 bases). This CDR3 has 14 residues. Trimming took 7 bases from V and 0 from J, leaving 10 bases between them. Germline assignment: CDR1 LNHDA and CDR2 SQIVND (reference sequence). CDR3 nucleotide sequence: TGTGCCAGTAAGCGACAGAGCTCTGGAAACACCATATATTTT. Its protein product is CASKRQSSGNTIYF.

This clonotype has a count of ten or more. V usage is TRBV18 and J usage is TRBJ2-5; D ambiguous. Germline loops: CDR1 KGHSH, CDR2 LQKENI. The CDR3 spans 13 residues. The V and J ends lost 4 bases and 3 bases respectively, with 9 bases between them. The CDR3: CASSRGREETQYF. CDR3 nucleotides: TGTGCCAGCTCACGAGGACGGGAAGAGACCCAGTACTTC.

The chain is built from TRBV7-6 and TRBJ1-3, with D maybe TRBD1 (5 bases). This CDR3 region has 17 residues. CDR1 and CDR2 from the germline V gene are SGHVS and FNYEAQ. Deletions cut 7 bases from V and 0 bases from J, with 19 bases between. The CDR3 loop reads CASTPYQGTLSGNTIYF. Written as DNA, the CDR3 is TGTGCCAGCACACCCTACCAGGGAACCCTCTCTGGAAACACCATATATTTT.

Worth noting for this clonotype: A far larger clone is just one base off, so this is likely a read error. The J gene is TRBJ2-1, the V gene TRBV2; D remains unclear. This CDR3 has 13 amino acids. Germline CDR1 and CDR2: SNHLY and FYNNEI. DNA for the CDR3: TGTGCCGGCAGCTTATCAGGTGGGGATGAGCAGTTCTTC. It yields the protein CAGSLSGGDEQFF. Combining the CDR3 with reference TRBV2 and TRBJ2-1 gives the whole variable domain EPEVTQTPSHQVTQMGQEVILRCVPISNHLYFYWYRQILGQKVEFLVSFYNNEISEKSEIFDDQFSVERPDGSNFTLKIRSTKLEDSAMYFCAGSLSGGDEQFFGPGTRLTVL.

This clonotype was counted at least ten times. CDR3 region: CASSLQGGGDEQFF. The CDR3 DNA sequence: TGTGCCAGCAGCTTACAAGGGGGTGGCGATGAGCAGTTCTTC. The gene calls are TRBV7-3 and TRBJ2-1; D is possibly TRBD1 (6 bases). V was pared by 2 bases and J by 8 bases, with 13 bases between. The CDR3 is 14 residues long. CDR1 and CDR2 from the germline V gene are SGHTA and FQGTGA.

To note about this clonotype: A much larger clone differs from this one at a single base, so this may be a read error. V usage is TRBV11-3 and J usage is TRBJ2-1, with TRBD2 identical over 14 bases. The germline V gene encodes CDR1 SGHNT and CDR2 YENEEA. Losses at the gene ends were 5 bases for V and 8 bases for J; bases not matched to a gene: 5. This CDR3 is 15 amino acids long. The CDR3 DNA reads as TGTGCCAGCAGCCAGGGGACTAGCGGGAGCTATGAGCAGTTCTTC. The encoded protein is CASSQGTSGSYEQFF.

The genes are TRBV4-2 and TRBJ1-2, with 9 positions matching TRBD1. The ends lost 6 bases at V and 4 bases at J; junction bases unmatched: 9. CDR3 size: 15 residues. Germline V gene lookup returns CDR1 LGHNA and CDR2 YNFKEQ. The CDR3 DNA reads TGTGCCAGCAGACTCGGACAGGGGTTGGGCTATGGCTACACCTTC. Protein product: CASRLGQGLGYGYTF.